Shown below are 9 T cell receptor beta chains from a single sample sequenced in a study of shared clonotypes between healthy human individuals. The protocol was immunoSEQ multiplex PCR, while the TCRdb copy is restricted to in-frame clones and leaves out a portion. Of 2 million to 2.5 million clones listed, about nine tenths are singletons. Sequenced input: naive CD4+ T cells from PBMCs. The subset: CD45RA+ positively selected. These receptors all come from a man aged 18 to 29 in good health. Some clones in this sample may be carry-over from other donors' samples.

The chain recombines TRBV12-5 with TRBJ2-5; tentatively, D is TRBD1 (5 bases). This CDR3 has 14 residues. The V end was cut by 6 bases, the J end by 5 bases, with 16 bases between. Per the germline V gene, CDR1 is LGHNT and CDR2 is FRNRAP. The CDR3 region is CASGTHRSPETQYF. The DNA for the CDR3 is TGTGCTAGTGGAACCCACAGGTCCCCGGAGACCCAGTACTTC.

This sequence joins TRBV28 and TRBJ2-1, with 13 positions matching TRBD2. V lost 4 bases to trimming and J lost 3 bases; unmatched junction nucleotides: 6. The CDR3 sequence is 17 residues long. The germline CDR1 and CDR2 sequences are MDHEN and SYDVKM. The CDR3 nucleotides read TGTGCCAGCAGTTCTGCAGGACTAGCGGGAGTCTACAATGAGCAGTTCTTC. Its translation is CASSSAGLAGVYNEQFF.

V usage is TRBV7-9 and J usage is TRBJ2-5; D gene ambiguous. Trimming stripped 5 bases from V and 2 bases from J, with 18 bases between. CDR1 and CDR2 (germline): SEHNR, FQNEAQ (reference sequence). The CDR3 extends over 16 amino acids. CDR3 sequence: CASSRVFVRLQETQYF. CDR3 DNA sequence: TGTGCCAGCAGCCGCGTATTTGTCAGGTTACAAGAGACCCAGTACTTC.

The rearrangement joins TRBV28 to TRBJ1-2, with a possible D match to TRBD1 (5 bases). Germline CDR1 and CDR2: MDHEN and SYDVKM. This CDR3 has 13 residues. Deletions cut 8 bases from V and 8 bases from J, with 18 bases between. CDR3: CASGGRAGVGYTF. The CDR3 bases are TGTGCCAGCGGGGGTAGGGCGGGTGTGGGCTACACCTTC.

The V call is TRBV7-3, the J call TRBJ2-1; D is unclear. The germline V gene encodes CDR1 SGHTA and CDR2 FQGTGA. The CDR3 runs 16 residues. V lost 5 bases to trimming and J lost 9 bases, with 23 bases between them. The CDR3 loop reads CASSPAGRQAAGEQFF. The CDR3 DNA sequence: TGTGCCAGCAGCCCCGCCGGAAGGCAGGCGGCCGGTGAGCAGTTCTTC.

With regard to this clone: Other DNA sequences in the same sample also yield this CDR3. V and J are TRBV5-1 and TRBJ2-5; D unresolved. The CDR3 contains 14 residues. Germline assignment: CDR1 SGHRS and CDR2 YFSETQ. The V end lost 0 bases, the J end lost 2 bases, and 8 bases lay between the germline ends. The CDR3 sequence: CASSLAQPQETQYF. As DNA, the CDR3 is TGCGCCAGCAGCTTGGCCCAGCCACAAGAGACCCAGTACTTC.

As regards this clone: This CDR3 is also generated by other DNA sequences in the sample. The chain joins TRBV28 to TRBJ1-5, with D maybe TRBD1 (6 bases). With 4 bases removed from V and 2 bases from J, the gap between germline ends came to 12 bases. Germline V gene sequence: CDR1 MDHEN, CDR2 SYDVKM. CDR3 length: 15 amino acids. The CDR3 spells CASSSQGLGNQPQHF. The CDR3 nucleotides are TGTGCCAGCAGTTCACAGGGATTAGGCAATCAGCCCCAGCATTTT. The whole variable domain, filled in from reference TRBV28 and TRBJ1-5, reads DVKVTQSSRYLVKRTGEKVFLECVQDMDHENMFWYRQDPGLGLRLIYFSYDVKMKEKGDIPEGYSVSREKKERFSLILESASTNQTSMYLCASSSQGLGNQPQHFGDGTRLSIL.

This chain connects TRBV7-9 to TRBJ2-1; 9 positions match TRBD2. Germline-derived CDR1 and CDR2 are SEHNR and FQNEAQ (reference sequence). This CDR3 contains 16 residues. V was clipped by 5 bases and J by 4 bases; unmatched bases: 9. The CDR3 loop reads CASSPIAGAYYNEQFF. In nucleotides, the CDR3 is TGTGCCAGCAGCCCCATAGCGGGAGCGTATTACAATGAGCAGTTCTTC.

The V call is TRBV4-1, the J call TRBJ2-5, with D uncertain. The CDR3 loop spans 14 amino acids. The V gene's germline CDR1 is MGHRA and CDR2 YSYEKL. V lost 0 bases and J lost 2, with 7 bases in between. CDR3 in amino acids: CASSQDRNQETQYF. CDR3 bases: TGCGCCAGCAGCCAAGACAGGAATCAAGAGACCCAGTACTTC.